The 14 T cell receptor beta chains below all came from one sample that was sequenced in a study of vaccination effects on CD4 cells after COVID-19. Isolating CD4+ T cells followed ten to eleven days of culture. Participants completed two doses of the BNT162b2 or mRNA-1273 vaccine. The method was immunoSEQ multiplex PCR; TCRdb's version includes in-frame clones alone and lacks a portion of them. This sample has more than 60,000 clones, with just under 75% found just once. Their antigen targets remain unknown. The sample consisted of CD4+ T cells from PBMCs cultured without peptide, taken after COVID-19 vaccination. These receptors originate from a human donor who received a COVID-19 vaccine.

The chain has TRBV27 and TRBJ2-3, with 8 bases matching TRBD1. Germline V lookup: CDR1 MNHEY, CDR2 SMNVEV (reference sequence). This CDR3 region has 14 residues. V dropped 7 bases and J dropped 1; count of bases not matched to a gene: 4. The CDR3 loop reads CASNTRGRTDTQYF. The DNA for the CDR3 is TGTGCCAGCAACACCAGGGGGCGCACAGATACGCAGTATTTT.

This rearrangement joins TRBV19 to TRBJ2-3; D uncertain. The CDR3 spans 15 residues. The V gene's germline CDR1 is LNHDA and CDR2 SQIVND (reference sequence). Trimming removed 4 bases from V and 7 bases from J, with 18 bases in between. The CDR3 DNA follows: TGTGCCAGTAGTACCGCCGCCCTACTCCTTTATACGCAGTATTTT. Amino acids: CASSTAALLLYTQYF.

The chain recombines TRBV24-1 with TRBJ1-6, with D perhaps matching TRBD1 (5 bases). CDR3 size: 13 residues. From germline, CDR1 is KGHDR and CDR2 SFDVKD. Trimming left V 7 bases short and J 7 bases short, with 10 bases between. CDR3 in amino acids: CATRAGSNSPLHF. As DNA, the CDR3 is TGTGCCACCAGGGCAGGGTCAAATTCACCCCTCCACTTT.

The V and J genes are TRBV19 and TRBJ2-4, with a possible D match to TRBD1 (7 bases). CDR1 is LNHDA, CDR2 SQIVND, per germline (reference sequence). V shed 3 bases and J shed 6 bases, with 18 bases lying between them. This CDR3 has 16 amino acids. The CDR3 DNA reads TGTGCCAGTAGTATCCAGTCGGCAGGGGGAGGAAACATTCAGTACTTC. Residues: CASSIQSAGGGNIQYF.

This clone was counted a few times. This chain uses TRBV29-1 with TRBJ1-1, with D unresolved. This CDR3 region has 13 residues. V gave up 1 base and J gave up 2 bases, with 8 bases separating them. Germline V gene data show CDR1 as SQVTM and CDR2 as ANQGSEA. CDR3 coding DNA: TGCAGCGTTGAAGTTTCACCTAACACTGAAGCTTTCTTT. This gives the protein CSVEVSPNTEAFF.

The chain couples TRBV4-3 to TRBJ1-2; D is undetermined. Trimming stripped 1 base from V and 8 bases from J, with 14 bases between. The CDR3 spans 14 residues. In germline, CDR1 is LGHNA, CDR2 YSLEER. CDR3 DNA: TGCGCCAGCAGCCAAGCCCTCACCCGGTCGGGCTACACCTTC. Protein sequence: CASSQALTRSGYTF.

This clone was seen only a few times. V and J are TRBV9 and TRBJ2-2, with TRBD1 matching over 12 bases. CDR1 and CDR2 (germline): SGDLS, YYNGEE. The junction had 4 bases not matched to a gene; V was cut back by 4 bases and J by 6 bases. This CDR3 contains 15 residues. CDR3: CASSPRDRGPGELFF. The CDR3 bases are TGTGCCAGCAGCCCCCGGGACAGGGGGCCCGGGGAGCTGTTTTTT.

This clone came up once. The chain combines TRBV9 with TRBJ1-1; the D is unclear. The V gene's germline CDR1 is SGDLS and CDR2 YYNGEE. V gave up 0 bases and J gave up 3 bases, with 15 bases separating them. The CDR3 totals 16 residues. The CDR3 DNA follows: TGTGCCAGCAGCGTAGTTGTAAGAGGCAGAGACACTGAAGCTTTCTTT. Translated, it gives CASSVVVRGRDTEAFF.

This clone was picked up one time. The chain joins TRBV7-2 to TRBJ2-5; 8 bases align to TRBD2. CDR3 size: 14 residues. V was pared by 4 bases and J by 5 bases, with 6 bases of the junction left unmatched. Germline CDR1 and CDR2: SGHTA and FQGNSA. CDR3 residues: CASSSMSGGETQYF. The CDR3 DNA reads as TGTGCCAGCAGCTCGATGAGCGGGGGCGAGACCCAGTACTTC. The complete variable domain, with remaining parts taken from reference TRBV7-2 and TRBJ2-5, reads GAGVSQSPSNKVTEKGKDVELRCDPISGHTALYWYRQSLGQGLEFLIYFQGNSAPDKSGLPSDRFSAERTGGSVSTLTIQRTQQEDSAVYLCASSSMSGGETQYFGPGTRLLVL.

This chain joins TRBV12-2 and TRBJ1-2; TRBD1, the table's D call, was not compared with the DNA. TRBV12-2 is an annotated pseudogene. The CDR3 is 17 residues long. CDR3 loop: CASRLDCKGQENYGYTF. In DNA, the CDR3 is TGTGCAAGTCGCTTAGACTGCAAGGGACAAGAAAACTATGGCTACACCTTC.

This clone was recorded once. J is TRBJ1-2 and V is TRBV6-5; D gene unclear. CDR3 size: 15 residues. Trimming stripped 5 bases from V and 0 bases from J, with 13 bases between. Germline V CDR1 and CDR2: MNHEY, SVGAGI. The CDR3 DNA is TGTGCCAGCAGTCTACGACGGGGTCCTAACTATGGCTACACCTTC. It is translated as CASSLRRGPNYGYTF.

This chain links TRBV28 with TRBJ1-2; 12 bases are a match to TRBD1. The CDR3 spans 14 residues. CDR1 and CDR2 from the germline V gene are MDHEN and SYDVKM. The V segment lost 4 bases and the J segment 6 bases; nucleotides outside the gene matches: 3. The CDR3 nucleotides are TGTGCCAGCAGTTCGGGACAGGGGGCAAATGGCTACACCTTC. This encodes CASSSGQGANGYTF.

This clone was seen a single time. This chain links TRBV6-4 with TRBJ2-1, with TRBD1 identical over 10 bases. With 6 bases clipped from V and 2 bases from J, the junction kept 4 bases outside the gene matches. The CDR3 is 15 amino acids. The V gene's germline CDR1 is MRHNA and CDR2 SNTAGT. The CDR3 coding sequence is TGTGCCAGCAGCCCCGGGACAGGGGCCTACAATGAGCAGTTCTTC. Amino acid sequence: CASSPGTGAYNEQFF.

This chain connects TRBV5-1 to TRBJ1-4; 8 positions match TRBD1. With V trimmed by 4 bases and J by 3 bases, 2 bases remained unmatched. Germline lookup yields CDR1 SGHRS and CDR2 YFSETQ. CDR3 length equals 14 residues. The CDR3 nucleotides read TGCGCCAGCAGCCAGGGACAGGCTAATGAAAAACTGTTTTTT. Translation: CASSQGQANEKLFF.